This TCR beta chain was observed in a study of T cell repertoires in cytomegalovirus infection. Study details: Well-studied HLA-B-restricted CMV epitopes were used in the study alongside recently identified HLA-C-restricted ones. Shared public TCR beta signatures pointed to both CMV infection and a matching HLA type.

Notes on this clonotype: Its specificity is unknown.

TCRdb re-called the reads with MiXCR, one entry per CDR3 protein. The sample yields around 900,000 distinct CDR3 sequences, about a third seen once. Germline V gene data show CDR1 as SGHNT and CDR2 as YYREEE (reference sequence). The CDR3 contains 17 residues. V lost 2 bases, J lost 1 base, and 11 bases stayed unmatched. The source material was cultured CD8+ T cells from PBMCs, sampled from culture after CMV antigen stimulation. The chain links TRBV5-4 to TRBJ2-7; 8 bases map to TRBD2. This TCR was sampled from a human donor in good health (CMV status not recorded). Some clones in this sample may be carry-over from other donors' samples. The CDR3 is CASSFDSGEPGSYEQYF. CDR3 sequence (DNA): TGTGCCAGCAGCTTCGATAGCGGGGAACCGGGTTCCTACGAGCAGTACTTC.